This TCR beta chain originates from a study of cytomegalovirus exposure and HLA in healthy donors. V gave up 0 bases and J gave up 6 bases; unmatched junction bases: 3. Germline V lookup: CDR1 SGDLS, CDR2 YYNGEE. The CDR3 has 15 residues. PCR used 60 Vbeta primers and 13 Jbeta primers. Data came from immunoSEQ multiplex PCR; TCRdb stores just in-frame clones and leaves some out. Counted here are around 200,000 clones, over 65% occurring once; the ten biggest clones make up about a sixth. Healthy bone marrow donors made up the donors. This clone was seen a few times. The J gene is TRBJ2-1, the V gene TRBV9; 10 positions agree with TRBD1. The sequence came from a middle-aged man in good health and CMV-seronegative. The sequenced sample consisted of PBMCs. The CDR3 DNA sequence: TGTGCCAGCAGCGTAGTGGGGGACAGGGGCAATGAGCAGTTCTTC. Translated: CASSVVGDRGNEQFF.